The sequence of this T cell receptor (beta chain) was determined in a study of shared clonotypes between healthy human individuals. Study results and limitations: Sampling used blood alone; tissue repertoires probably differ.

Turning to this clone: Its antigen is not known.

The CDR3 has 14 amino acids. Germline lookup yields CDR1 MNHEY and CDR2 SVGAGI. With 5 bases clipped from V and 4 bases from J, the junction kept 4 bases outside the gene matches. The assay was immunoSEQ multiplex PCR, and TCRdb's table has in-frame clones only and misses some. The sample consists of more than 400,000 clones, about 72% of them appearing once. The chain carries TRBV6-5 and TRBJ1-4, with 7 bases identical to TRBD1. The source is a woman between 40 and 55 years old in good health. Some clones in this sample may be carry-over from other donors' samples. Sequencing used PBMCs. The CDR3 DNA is TGTGCCAGCAGTCCAGGGACAGTTAATGAAAAACTGTTTTTT. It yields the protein CASSPGTVNEKLFF.